These 32 T cell receptor beta chains were sequenced from one sample in a study of T cells expressing NK-cell markers. Using the 5' RACE reads, TCRdb records one entry per CDR3 protein without DNA. The listing contains 200,000 to 300,000 distinct CDR3 sequences. Sequenced: blood T cells: a sorted CD56 or NKG2C T cell subset, CD4+ or CD8+ T cells, or bulk PBMC T cells (not recorded which). The receptor set was obtained from a woman aged 18 to 75 in good health.

V gene TRBV9 combines with J gene TRBJ2-1; TCRdb returns TRBD2, unconfirmable since there is no DNA. Germline V gives CDR1 SGDLS, CDR2 YYNGEE. This CDR3 region has 15 residues. This CDR3 is CASSWTSGRQDEQFF.

V gene TRBV10-2 combines with J gene TRBJ1-2. CDR1 is WSHSY, CDR2 SAAADI, per germline. This CDR3 has 12 amino acids. This CDR3 reads CASSESYGGYTF.

The chain's CDR3 is CASSGAAGELFF. The chain carries TRBV6-5 and TRBJ2-2; no DNA is available, so the TRBD1 call from TCRdb remains unchecked. The CDR3 runs 12 residues. CDR1 and CDR2 from the germline V gene are MNHEY and SVGAGI.

The chain is built from TRBV4-1 and TRBJ1-3; no DNA is available, so the TRBD1 call from TCRdb remains unchecked. CDR1 is MGHRA, CDR2 YSYEKL, per germline. The CDR3 loop spans 15 amino acids. CDR3 region: CASSQAGASGNTIYF.

This rearrangement joins TRBV2 to TRBJ2-2; as DNA is missing, the TRBD1 call by TCRdb cannot be tested. The CDR3 is 15 amino acids. Germline CDR1 is SNHLY and CDR2 is FYNNEI. This chain's CDR3 is CASINRGPSTGELFF.

The chain links TRBV29-1 to TRBJ1-3. CDR3 length: 11 residues. CDR1 and CDR2 (germline): SQVTM, ANQGSEA. The CDR3 protein is CSVVTGNTIYF.

This chain uses TRBV5-1 with TRBJ2-3; TCRdb reports TRBD1, a call that lacks DNA to check it against. The CDR3 has 17 residues. Germline CDR1 SGHRS, CDR2 YFSETQ. CDR3 in amino acids: CASSPQGVRGNTDTQYF.

V is TRBV20-1 and J is TRBJ2-5; TCRdb reports TRBD1, a call that lacks DNA to check it against. CDR1 is DFQATT and CDR2 is SNEGSKA in the germline V gene (reference sequence). The CDR3 is 12 residues long. This CDR3 reads CSALGHQETQYF.

The V and J genes are TRBV4-3 and TRBJ2-3. This CDR3 is 14 amino acids long. The germline CDR1 and CDR2 sequences are LGHNA and YSLEER. CDR3 protein: CASSQDYSTDTQYF.

The rearrangement links TRBV6-5 to TRBJ2-3; TCRdb designates TRBD2, a call that cannot be tested without DNA. The CDR3 is 17 residues long. Per the germline V gene, CDR1 is MNHEY and CDR2 is SVGAGI. The CDR3 loop reads CASSYSMLAGATDTQYF.

The rearrangement joins TRBV12-3 or TRBV12-4 to TRBJ1-1. The CDR3 length is 12 residues. CDR3 region: CASSLVRTEAFF.

The V gene is TRBV20-1, the J gene TRBJ2-4; the TRBD1 assignment by TCRdb is unverifiable without DNA. The CDR3 loop spans 13 amino acids. The V gene's germline CDR1 is DFQATT and CDR2 SNEGSKA (reference sequence). CDR3 loop: CSASGTGLNIQYF.

This chain links TRBV9 with TRBJ1-2. The germline CDR1 and CDR2 sequences are SGDLS and YYNGEE. The CDR3 consists of 12 residues. The CDR3 sequence: CASSAPPGGCTF.

The CDR3 sequence is CASSLDIAVAPLHF. The chain is built from TRBV7-9 and TRBJ1-6. CDR1 and CDR2 (germline): SEHNR, FQNEAQ (reference sequence). This CDR3 is 14 amino acids long.

This chain's CDR3 is CASSPRQGSPLHF. The chain combines TRBV7-2 with TRBJ1-6; TCRdb gives TRBD1 as the D gene, but with no DNA this cannot be confirmed. The CDR3 spans 13 residues. Germline V gene sequence: CDR1 SGHTA, CDR2 FQGNSA.

The chain couples TRBV12-3 or TRBV12-4 to TRBJ2-1. The length of the CDR3 is 15 residues. The CDR3 region is CASSFGGSTYNEQFF.

The genes are TRBV6-5 and TRBJ2-5; there is no DNA to check the TCRdb D call of TRBD1. The CDR3 is 13 residues long. The germline V gene has CDR1 MNHEY and CDR2 SVGAGI. The chain's CDR3 is CASSYDEGETQYF.

The V gene is TRBV14, the J gene TRBJ1-1. Per germline, CDR1 SGHDN and CDR2 FVKESK. The CDR3 has 15 residues. CDR3 region: CASSQVTAFNTEAFF.

The chain links TRBV7-7 to TRBJ2-5; the D call of TRBD2 rests on TCRdb alone, since no DNA is present to check it. Germline lookup yields CDR1 SSHAT and CDR2 FNYEAQ (reference sequence). The CDR3 is made up of 16 amino acids. This CDR3 is CASSPSGLQFEETQYF.

The chain links TRBV12-3 or TRBV12-4 to TRBJ1-5; the D call from TCRdb, TRBD1, cannot be confirmed without DNA. The length of the CDR3 is 13 residues. The CDR3 region is CASSPHPGQPQHF.

The chain has TRBV6-5 and TRBJ1-1. Germline CDR1 is MNHEY and CDR2 is SVGAGI. The CDR3 totals 13 residues. The CDR3 here is CASSYSRDTEAFF.

The chain has TRBV6-1 and TRBJ1-2; TCRdb selects TRBD1, and the lack of DNA leaves this call unchecked. This CDR3 spans 15 amino acids. From germline, CDR1 is MNHNS and CDR2 SASEGT. The CDR3 sequence is CASSTGTALNYGYTF.

This chain connects TRBV29-1 to TRBJ2-3; as DNA is missing, the TRBD1 call by TCRdb cannot be tested. The germline V gene has CDR1 SQVTM and CDR2 ANQGSEA. The CDR3 loop spans 13 amino acids. Here the CDR3 reads CSVATGVPDTQYF.

This sequence joins TRBV11-2 and TRBJ2-1; the TCRdb call, TRBD2, lacks DNA for checking. Germline V lookup: CDR1 SGHAT, CDR2 FQNNGV. There are 17 residues in the CDR3. The CDR3 loop reads CASSPNLIAGATNEQFF. Filled out from reference TRBV11-2 and TRBJ2-1, the complete variable domain reads EAGVAQSPRYKIIEKRQSVAFWCNPISGHATLYWYQQILGQGPKLLIQFQNNGVVDDSQLPKDRFSAERLKGVDSTLKIQPAKLEDSAVYLCASSPNLIAGATNEQFFGPGTRLTVL.

The J gene is TRBJ2-3, the V gene TRBV20-1; no DNA is available, so the TRBD1 call from TCRdb remains unchecked. The CDR3 is made up of 14 amino acids. CDR1 is DFQATT, CDR2 SNEGSKA, per germline (reference sequence). CDR3 protein: CSAPGTGGTDTQYF.

The CDR3 here is CASSLGLATGEQYF. The chain uses TRBV5-1 and TRBJ2-7; TCRdb's D call of TRBD2 is untestable without DNA. In germline, CDR1 is SGHRS, CDR2 YFSETQ. The CDR3 has 14 amino acids.

This rearrangement joins TRBV28 to TRBJ1-5. Germline V gene data show CDR1 as MDHEN and CDR2 as SYDVKM. This CDR3 spans 13 amino acids. Here the CDR3 reads CASTGVGNQPQHF.

The CDR3 here is CASSQDRDRGLRTEAFF. The chain couples TRBV5-1 to TRBJ1-1; checking the TCRdb D call of TRBD1 is not possible without DNA. Germline CDR1 reads SGHRS; CDR2 reads YFSETQ. The CDR3 contains 17 residues.

This chain uses TRBV7-9 with TRBJ2-3; the TCRdb call, TRBD2, lacks DNA for checking. Looked up from germline, CDR1 is SEHNR and CDR2 is FQNEAQ (reference sequence). The CDR3 spans 17 residues. The CDR3 region is CASSARATRVYPDTQYF.

This chain's CDR3 is CASSPPGQNYGYTF. V gene TRBV7-2 combines with J gene TRBJ1-2; TCRdb lists TRBD1, though no DNA is available to test this call. The CDR3 extends over 14 amino acids. Germline V gene lookup returns CDR1 SGHTA and CDR2 FQGNSA.

V is TRBV6-5 and J is TRBJ2-4; absent DNA, TCRdb's TRBD1 call cannot be checked. The CDR3 spans 16 residues. The germline V gene has CDR1 MNHEY and CDR2 SVGAGI. The CDR3 loop is CASSYLGVQGKNIQYF.

The chain combines TRBV5-1 with TRBJ2-1; lacking DNA, the TRBD1 call made by TCRdb goes unchecked. This CDR3 is built from 16 residues. Per germline, CDR1 SGHRS and CDR2 YFSETQ. The CDR3 reads CATTGGGGSSYNEQFF.